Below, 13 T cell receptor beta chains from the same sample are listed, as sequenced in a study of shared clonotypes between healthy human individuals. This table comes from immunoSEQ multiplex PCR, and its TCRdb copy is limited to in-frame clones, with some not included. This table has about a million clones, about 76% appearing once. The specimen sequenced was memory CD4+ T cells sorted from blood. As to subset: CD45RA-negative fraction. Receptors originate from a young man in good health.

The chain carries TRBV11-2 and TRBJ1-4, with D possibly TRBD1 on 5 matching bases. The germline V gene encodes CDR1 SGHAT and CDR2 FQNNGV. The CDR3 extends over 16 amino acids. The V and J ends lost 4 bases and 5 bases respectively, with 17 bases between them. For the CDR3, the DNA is TGTGCCAGCAGCTCCAAATTCCTCGGGGCGAATGAAAAACTGTTTTTT. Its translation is CASSSKFLGANEKLFF.

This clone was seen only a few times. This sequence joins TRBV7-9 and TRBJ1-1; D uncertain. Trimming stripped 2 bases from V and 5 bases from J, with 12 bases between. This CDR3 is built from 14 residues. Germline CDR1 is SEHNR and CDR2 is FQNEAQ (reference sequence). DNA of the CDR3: TGTGCCAGCAGCTTAACGGACGCAATGACTGAAGCTTTCTTT. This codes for CASSLTDAMTEAFF.

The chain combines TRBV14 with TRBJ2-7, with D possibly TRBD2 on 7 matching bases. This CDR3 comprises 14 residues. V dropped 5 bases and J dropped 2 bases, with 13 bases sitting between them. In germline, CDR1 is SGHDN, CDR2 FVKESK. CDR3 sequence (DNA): TGTGCCAGCAGCAGGGGGGGCCTCACCTACGAGCAGTACTTC. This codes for CASSRGGLTYEQYF. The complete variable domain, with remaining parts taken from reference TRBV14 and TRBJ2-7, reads EAGVTQFPSHSVIEKGQTVTLRCDPISGHDNLYWYRRVMGKEIKFLLHFVKESKQDESGMPNNRFLAERTGGTYSTLKVQPAELEDSGVYFCASSRGGLTYEQYFGPGTRLTVT.

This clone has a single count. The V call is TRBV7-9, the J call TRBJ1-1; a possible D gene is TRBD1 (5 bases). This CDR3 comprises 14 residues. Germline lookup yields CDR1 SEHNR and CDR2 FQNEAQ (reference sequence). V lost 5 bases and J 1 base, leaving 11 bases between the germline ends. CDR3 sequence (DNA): TGTGCCAGCAGCCGAATAGGGGAGAACACTGAAGCTTTCTTT. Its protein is CASSRIGENTEAFF.

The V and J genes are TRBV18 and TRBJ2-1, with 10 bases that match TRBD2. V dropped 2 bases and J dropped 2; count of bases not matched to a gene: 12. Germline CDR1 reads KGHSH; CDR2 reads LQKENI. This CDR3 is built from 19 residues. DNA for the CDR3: TGTGCCAGCTCACCAAGAGTCACTAGCGGGGCCGACGCCTACAATGAGCAGTTCTTC. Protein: CASSPRVTSGADAYNEQFF.

The CDR3: CASSPGQGAGTGELFF. CDR3 bases: TGTGCCAGCAGCCCAGGACAGGGGGCAGGTACCGGGGAGCTGTTTTTT. This sequence joins TRBV7-3 and TRBJ2-2, with 11 bases aligning to TRBD1. This CDR3 is built from 16 residues. CDR1 is SGHTA, CDR2 FQGTGA, per germline. V was pared by 5 bases and J by 5 bases, with 7 bases of the junction left unmatched.

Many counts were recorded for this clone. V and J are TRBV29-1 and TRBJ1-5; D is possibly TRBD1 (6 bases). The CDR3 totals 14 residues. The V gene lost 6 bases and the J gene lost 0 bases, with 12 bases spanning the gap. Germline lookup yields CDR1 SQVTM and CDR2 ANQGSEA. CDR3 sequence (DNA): TGCAGCGTGGCCCTGGACAGTAGCAATCAGCCCCAGCATTTT. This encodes CSVALDSSNQPQHF.

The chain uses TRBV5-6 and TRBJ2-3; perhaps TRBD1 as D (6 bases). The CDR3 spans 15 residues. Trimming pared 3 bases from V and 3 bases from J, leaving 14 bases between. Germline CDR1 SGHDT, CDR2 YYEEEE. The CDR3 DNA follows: TGTGCCAGCAGCTCGGACAGAGGGCAAACAGATACGCAGTATTTT. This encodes CASSSDRGQTDTQYF. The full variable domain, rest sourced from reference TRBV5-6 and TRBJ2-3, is DAGVTQSPTHLIKTRGQQVTLRCSPKSGHDTVSWYQQALGQGPQFIFQYYEEEERQRGNFPDRFSGHQFPNYSSELNVNALLLGDSALYLCASSSDRGQTDTQYFGPGTRLTVL.

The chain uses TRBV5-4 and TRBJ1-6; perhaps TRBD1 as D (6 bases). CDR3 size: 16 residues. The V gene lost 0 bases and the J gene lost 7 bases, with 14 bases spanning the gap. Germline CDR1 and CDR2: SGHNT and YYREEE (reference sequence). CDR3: CASSLGDGGGNSPLHF. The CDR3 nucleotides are TGTGCCAGCAGCTTGGGGGATGGGGGCGGGAATTCACCCCTCCACTTT.

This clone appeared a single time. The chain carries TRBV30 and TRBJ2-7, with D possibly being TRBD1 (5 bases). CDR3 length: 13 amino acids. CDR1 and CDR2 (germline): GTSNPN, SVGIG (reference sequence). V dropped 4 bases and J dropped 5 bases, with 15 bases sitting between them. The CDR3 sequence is CAWKPGKENEQYF. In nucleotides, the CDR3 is TGTGCCTGGAAACCAGGGAAGGAAAACGAGCAGTACTTC.

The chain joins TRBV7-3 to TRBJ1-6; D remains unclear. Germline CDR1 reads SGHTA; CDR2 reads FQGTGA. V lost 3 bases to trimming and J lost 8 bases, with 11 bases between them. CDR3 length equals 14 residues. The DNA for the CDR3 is TGTGCCAGCAGCTTCTCTCCCCTAGATTCACCCCTCCACTTT. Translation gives CASSFSPLDSPLHF.

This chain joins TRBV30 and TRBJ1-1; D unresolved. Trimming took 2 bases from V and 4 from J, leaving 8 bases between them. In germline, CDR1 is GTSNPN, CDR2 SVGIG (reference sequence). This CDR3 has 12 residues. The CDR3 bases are TGTGCCTGGAGTACCGGAAGCACTGAAGCTTTCTTT. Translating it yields CAWSTGSTEAFF.

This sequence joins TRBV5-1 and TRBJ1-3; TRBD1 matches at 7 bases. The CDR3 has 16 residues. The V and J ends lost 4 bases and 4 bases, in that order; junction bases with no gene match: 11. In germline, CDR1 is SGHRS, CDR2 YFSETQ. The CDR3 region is CASSVGTAFGGNTIYF. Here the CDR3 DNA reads TGCGCCAGCAGCGTTGGGACAGCCTTCGGGGGAAACACCATATATTTT.